These T cell receptor beta chains were read from a single sample in a study of T cell responses to AZD1222 COVID-19 vaccine. Only in-frame clones appear in the TCRdb table, and some are missing; sequencing was by immunoSEQ multiplex PCR. The table shows about 170,000 clones, with roughly nine tenths occurring only once. Specimen: peripheral blood, collected 28 days after the second AZD1222 dose. The receptors come from an adult who received the AZD1222 COVID-19 vaccine. The CDR3 runs from the conserved cysteine through the conserved F or W. Fields, in order: V gene, CDR3 length, CDR3 protein.

v_gene: TRBV5-1; len: 17; CDR3aa: CASSLGPSGVSTDTQYF
v_gene: TRBV11-2; len: 13; CDR3aa: CASSVTAKETQYF
v_gene: TRBV4-1; len: 15; CDR3aa: CASSQAPNRVYEQYF
v_gene: TRBV5-1; len: 15; CDR3aa: CASTSGTGHNSPLHF
v_gene: TRBV7-2; len: 16; CDR3aa: CASSSPQVPSTDTQYF
v_gene: TRBV4-2; len: 14; CDR3aa: CASSQGTGLWEQYF
v_gene: TRBV2; len: 15; CDR3aa: CASSESLWESYGYTF
v_gene: TRBV21-1; len: 16; CDR3aa: CASSTISGGIFHEQFF
v_gene: TRBV7-2; len: 16; CDR3aa: CASSQSGGQNYYEQYF
v_gene: TRBV7-2; len: 13; CDR3aa: CASSAGGRETQYF
v_gene: TRBV20-1; len: 16; CDR3aa: CSASMAAEEPSYEQYF
v_gene: TRBV15; len: 15; CDR3aa: CATSKTSTRDYGYTF
v_gene: TRBV11-2; len: 16; CDR3aa: CASSFSMERATDTQYF
v_gene: TRBV2; len: 15; CDR3aa: CASSGDSVYTGELFF
v_gene: TRBV11-2; len: 13; CDR3aa: CASSFVRRNEQFF
v_gene: TRBV12-3/TRBV12-4; len: 11; CDR3aa: CASRLTGELFF
v_gene: TRBV3-1/TRBV3-2; len: 14; CDR3aa: CASSPRKSPYEQYF
v_gene: TRBV20-1; len: 15; CDR3aa: CSASETGVRGSPLHF
v_gene: TRBV13; len: 17; CDR3aa: CASSLGDGAYVTDTQYF
v_gene: TRBV6-5; len: 15; CDR3aa: CASSYRLGADTEAFF
v_gene: TRBV5-1; len: 12; CDR3aa: CASSRTGDEQFF
v_gene: TRBV4-3; len: 17; CDR3aa: CASSQHLEGRSNQPQHF
v_gene: TRBV5-5; len: 16; CDR3aa: CASSFSGVGGTDTQYF
v_gene: TRBV19; len: 14; CDR3aa: CASSIGQGALEQYF
v_gene: TRBV15; len: 14; CDR3aa: CATSKRGREETQYF
v_gene: TRBV5-1; len: 16; CDR3aa: CASSLSPGTGWMEQYF
v_gene: TRBV7-9; len: 14; CDR3aa: CASSSNSGANVLTF
v_gene: TRBV18; len: 15; CDR3aa: CASSRSGMGQETQYF
v_gene: TRBV14; len: 13; CDR3aa: CASSQSPQNIQYF
v_gene: TRBV3-1/TRBV3-2; len: 17; CDR3aa: CASSQGLLAGQGETQYF
v_gene: TRBV18; len: 14; CDR3aa: CASSAPPLGGELFF
v_gene: TRBV14; len: 14; CDR3aa: CASSQVDFYNEQFF
v_gene: TRBV5-6; len: 16; CDR3aa: CASSSSWTSGTYEQYF
v_gene: TRBV27; len: 16; CDR3aa: CASRPALGLANYGYTF
v_gene: TRBV7-9; len: 15; CDR3aa: CASSRREMFSYEQYF
v_gene: TRBV5-1; len: 14; CDR3aa: CASSPGQGGGGYTF
v_gene: TRBV9; len: 15; CDR3aa: CASSVRPGQDNEQFF
v_gene: TRBV6-2/TRBV6-3; len: 14; CDR3aa: CASSYGPGGETQYF
v_gene: TRBV6-1; len: 17; CDR3aa: CASSDCRDRESQETQYF
v_gene: TRBV3-1/TRBV3-2; len: 12; CDR3aa: CASSHQQGPLFF